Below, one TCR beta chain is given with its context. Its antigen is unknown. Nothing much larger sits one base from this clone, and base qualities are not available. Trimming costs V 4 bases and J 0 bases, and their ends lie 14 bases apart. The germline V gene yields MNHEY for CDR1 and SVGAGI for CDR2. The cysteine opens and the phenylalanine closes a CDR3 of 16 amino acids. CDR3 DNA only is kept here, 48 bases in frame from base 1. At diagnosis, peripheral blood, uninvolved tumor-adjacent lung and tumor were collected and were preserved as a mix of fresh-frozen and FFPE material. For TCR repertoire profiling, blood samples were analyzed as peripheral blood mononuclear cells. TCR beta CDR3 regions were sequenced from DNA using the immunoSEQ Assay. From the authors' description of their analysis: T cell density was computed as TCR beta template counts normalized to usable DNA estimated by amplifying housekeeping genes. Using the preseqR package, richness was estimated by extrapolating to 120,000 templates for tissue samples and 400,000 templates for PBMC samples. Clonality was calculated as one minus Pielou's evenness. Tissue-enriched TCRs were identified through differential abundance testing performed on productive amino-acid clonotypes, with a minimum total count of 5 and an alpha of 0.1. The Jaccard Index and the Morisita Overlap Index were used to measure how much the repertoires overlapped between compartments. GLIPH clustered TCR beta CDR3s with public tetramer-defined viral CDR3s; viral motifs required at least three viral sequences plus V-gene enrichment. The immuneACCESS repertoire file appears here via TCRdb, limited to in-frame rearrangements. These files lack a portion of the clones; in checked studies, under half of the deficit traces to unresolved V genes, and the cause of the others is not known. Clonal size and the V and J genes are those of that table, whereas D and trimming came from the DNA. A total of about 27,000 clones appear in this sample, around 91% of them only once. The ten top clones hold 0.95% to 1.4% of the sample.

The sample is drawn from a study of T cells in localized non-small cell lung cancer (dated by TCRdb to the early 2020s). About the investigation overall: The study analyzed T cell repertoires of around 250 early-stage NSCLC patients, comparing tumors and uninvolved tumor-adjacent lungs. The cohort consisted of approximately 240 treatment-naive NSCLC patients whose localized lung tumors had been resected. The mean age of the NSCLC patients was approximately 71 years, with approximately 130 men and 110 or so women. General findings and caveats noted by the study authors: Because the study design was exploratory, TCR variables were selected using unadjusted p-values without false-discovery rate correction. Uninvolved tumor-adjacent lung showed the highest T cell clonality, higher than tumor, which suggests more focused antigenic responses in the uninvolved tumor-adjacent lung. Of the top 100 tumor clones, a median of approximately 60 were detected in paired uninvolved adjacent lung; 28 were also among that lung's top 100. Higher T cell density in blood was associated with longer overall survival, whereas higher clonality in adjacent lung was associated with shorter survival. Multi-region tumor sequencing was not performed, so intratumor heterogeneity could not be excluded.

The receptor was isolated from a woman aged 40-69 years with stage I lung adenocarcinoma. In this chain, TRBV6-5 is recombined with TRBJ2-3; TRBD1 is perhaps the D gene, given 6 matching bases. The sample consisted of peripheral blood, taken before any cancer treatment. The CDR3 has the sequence CASSSRTVTSTDTQYF. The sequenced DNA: TGTGCCAGCAGTTCTCGGACAGTCACTAGCACAGATACGCAGTATTTT.